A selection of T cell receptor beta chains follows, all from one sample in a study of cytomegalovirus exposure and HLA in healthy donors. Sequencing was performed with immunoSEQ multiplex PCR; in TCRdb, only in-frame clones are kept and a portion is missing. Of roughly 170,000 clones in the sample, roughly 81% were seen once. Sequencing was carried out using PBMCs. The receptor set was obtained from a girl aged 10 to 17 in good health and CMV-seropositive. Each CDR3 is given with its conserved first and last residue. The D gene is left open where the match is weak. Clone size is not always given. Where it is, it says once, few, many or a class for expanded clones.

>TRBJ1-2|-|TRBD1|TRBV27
TGTGCCAGCAGTCGAATGAGACAAGAGACAGGGAACTATGGCTACACCTTC
CASSRMRQETGNYGYTF
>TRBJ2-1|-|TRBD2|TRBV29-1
TGCAGCGTGAGGCGGGGGGCCCCCAATGAGCAGTTCTTC
CSVRRGAPNEQFF
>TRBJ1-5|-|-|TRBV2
TGTGCCAGCAGTCTCCGCACAGGCTACCGTCTTTCTTTT
CASSLRTGYRLSF
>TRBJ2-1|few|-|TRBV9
TGTGCCAGCAGCGTAGAGGCCGGAGGGCAGTTCTTC
CASSVEAGGQFF
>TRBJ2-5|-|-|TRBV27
TGTGCCAGCAGTTTGAACAGGGCGGCGCCGGGGACCCAGTACTTC
CASSLNRAAPGTQYF
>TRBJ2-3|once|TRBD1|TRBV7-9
TGTGCCAGCAGGGGCGGGACAGGGAACGCAGATACGCAGTATTTT
CASRGGTGNADTQYF
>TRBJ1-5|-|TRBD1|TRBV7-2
TGTGCCAGCAGCGAAGGGGGCTATAGCAATCAGCCCCAGCATTTT
CASSEGGYSNQPQHF
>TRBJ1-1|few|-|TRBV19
TGTGCCAGTAGTCTGACAGAGAACACTGAAGCTTTCTTT
CASSLTENTEAFF
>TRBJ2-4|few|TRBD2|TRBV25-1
TGTGCCAGCAGGGGGACTAGCGGGGAAAACATTCAGTACTTC
CASRGTSGENIQYF
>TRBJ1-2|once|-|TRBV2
TGTGCCAGCAGTGGACAGGCGAACTATGGCTACACCTTC
CASSGQANYGYTF
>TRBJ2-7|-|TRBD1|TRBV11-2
TGTGCCAGCAGCTGGACCAGGGGGCTTCTTACGGAGCAGTACTTC
CASSWTRGLLTEQYF
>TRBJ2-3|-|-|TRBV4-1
TGCGCCAGCAGCCAAGAACCGGGCACAGATACGCAGTATTTT
CASSQEPGTDTQYF
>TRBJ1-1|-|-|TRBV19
TGTGCCAGTAGTATAGGTGCGGGGGGGACTGAAGCTTTCTTT
CASSIGAGGTEAFF
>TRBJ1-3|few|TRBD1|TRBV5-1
TGCGCCACCGGGACAGGGTGGGGAAACACCATATATTTT
CATGTGWGNTIYF
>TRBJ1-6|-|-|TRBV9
TGTGCCAGCAGCGTGCAGGGCAGTTATAATTCACCCCTCCACTTT
CASSVQGSYNSPLHF
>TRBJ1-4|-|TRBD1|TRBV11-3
TGTGCCAGCAGCTCTAGGGGGCAGAATGAAAAACTGTTTTTT
CASSSRGQNEKLFF
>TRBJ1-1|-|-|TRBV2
TGTGCCAGCAGTTTACAGAACACTGAAGCTTTCTTT
CASSLQNTEAFF
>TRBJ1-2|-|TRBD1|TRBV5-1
TGCGCCAGCAGCTTAGACAGGGGGCCGGCCCGCGATGGCTACACCTTC
CASSLDRGPARDGYTF
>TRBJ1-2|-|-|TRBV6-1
TGTGCCAGCAGTGAAGACAGGGTGGATGGCTACACCTTC
CASSEDRVDGYTF
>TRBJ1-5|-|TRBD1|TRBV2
TGTGCCAGCAGCGGGACAGGGGGCCGAAATCAGCCCCAGCATTTT
CASSGTGGRNQPQHF
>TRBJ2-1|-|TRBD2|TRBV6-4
TGTGCCAGCAGTGACTCGAGTCAGAGGACTAGCAACTTCAATGAGCAGTTCTTC
CASSDSSQRTSNFNEQFF
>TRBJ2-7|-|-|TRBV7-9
TGTGCCAGCAGCTCTTCAGGGTCGGGCTACGAGCAGTACTTC
CASSSSGSGYEQYF
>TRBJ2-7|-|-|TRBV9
TGTGCCAGCAGCGTGGGGGGTGGGGACGAGCAGTACTTC
CASSVGGGDEQYF
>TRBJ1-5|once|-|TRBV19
TGTGCCAGTAGTATTGTGGAGATGCATGATCAGCCCCAGCATTTT
CASSIVEMHDQPQHF
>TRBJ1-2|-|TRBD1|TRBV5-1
TGCGCCAGCAGCTGGACAGGGAGGCCCTATGGCTACACCTTC
CASSWTGRPYGYTF
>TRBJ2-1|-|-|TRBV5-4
TGTGCCAGCAGCCCCCAAGTGGCCCTAGCCTACAATGAGCAGTTCTTC
CASSPQVALAYNEQFF
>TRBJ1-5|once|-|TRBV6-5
TGTGCCAGCAGTTACGGGGGGTCCGGTCAGCCCCAGCATTTT
CASSYGGSGQPQHF
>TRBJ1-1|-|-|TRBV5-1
TGCGCCAGCAGCTTGGTCCAGATGAACACTGAAGCTTTCTTT
CASSLVQMNTEAFF
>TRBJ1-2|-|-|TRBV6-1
TGTGCCAGCAGTGAAAGGGCAGGGGCTGGCTACACCTTC
CASSERAGAGYTF
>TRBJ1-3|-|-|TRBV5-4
TGTGCCAGCAGCTTGCGCGGGTCTGGAAACACCATATATTTT
CASSLRGSGNTIYF
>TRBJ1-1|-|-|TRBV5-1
TGCGCCAGCAGCTTGGCCGAAGGGGCGCACACTGAAGCTTTCTTT
CASSLAEGAHTEAFF
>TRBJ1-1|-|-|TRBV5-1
TGCGCCAGCAGCTTGATGGGGGGGGATGAAGCTTTCTTT
CASSLMGGDEAFF
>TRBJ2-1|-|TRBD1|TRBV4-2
TGTGCCAGCAGCCCGCCGGGACAGGGGATGAATGAGCAGTTCTTC
CASSPPGQGMNEQFF
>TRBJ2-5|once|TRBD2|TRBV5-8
TGTGCCAGCAGCCAAAGCGGGGGTGGGGAGACCCAGTACTTC
CASSQSGGGETQYF
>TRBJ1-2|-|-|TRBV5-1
TGCGCCAGCACCTCGGACAGCGCTCTTAACTATGGCTACACCTTC
CASTSDSALNYGYTF
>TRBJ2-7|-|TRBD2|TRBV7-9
TGTGCCAGCAGCTCCACGGGGGGACCGACTTACGAGCAGTACTTC
CASSSTGGPTYEQYF
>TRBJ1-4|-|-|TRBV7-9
TGTGCCAGCAGCCCATCGGGAGTTAATGAAAAACTGTTTTTT
CASSPSGVNEKLFF
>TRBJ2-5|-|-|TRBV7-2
TGTGCCAGCAGCTACGACGTAGGGGGGGCCGGGGAGACCCAGTACTTC
CASSYDVGGAGETQYF
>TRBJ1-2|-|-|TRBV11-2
TGTGCCAGCAGCTCCCCGGGAACCATCTATGGCTACACCTTC
CASSSPGTIYGYTF
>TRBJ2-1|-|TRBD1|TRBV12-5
TGTGCTAGTGGTTCGGGGGACAGGGTGATTAACAATGAGCAGTTCTTC
CASGSGDRVINNEQFF
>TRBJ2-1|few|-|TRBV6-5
TGTGCCAGCAGTCCCTTTGCAGACTCCTACAATGAGCAGTTCTTC
CASSPFADSYNEQFF
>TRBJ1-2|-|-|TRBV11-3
TGTGCCAGCAGTTCCCGGGTCGACTATGGCTACACCTTC
CASSSRVDYGYTF
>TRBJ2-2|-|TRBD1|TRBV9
TGTGCCAGCAGCTCGGACAGGGGTCGGACCGGGGAGCTGTTTTTT
CASSSDRGRTGELFF
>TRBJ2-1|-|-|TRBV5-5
TGTGCCAGCAGCTCAAACAGTATCTCCTACAATGAGCAGTTCTTC
CASSSNSISYNEQFF
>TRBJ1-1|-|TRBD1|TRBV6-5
TGTGCCAGCAGTGGGACAGGGGGATTAGCTGAAGCTTTCTTT
CASSGTGGLAEAFF
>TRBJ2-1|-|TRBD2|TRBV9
TGTGCCAGCAGCGTAGCGGGGGGCAATGAGCAGTTCTTC
CASSVAGGNEQFF
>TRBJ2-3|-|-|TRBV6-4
TGTGCCAGCAGTAAGGGGGGGGGCACAGATACGCAGTATTTT
CASSKGGGTDTQYF
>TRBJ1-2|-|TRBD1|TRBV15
TGTGCCACCAGCTCTCATTCGGGACAGAGGAATGGCTACACCTTC
CATSSHSGQRNGYTF